A selection of T cell receptor beta chains follows, all from one sample in a study of CD8 T cells in ankylosing spondylitis. TCRdb called the 5' RACE reads again in MiXCR, with one record for every CDR3 protein. This table has 390,000 or so distinct CDR3 sequences, approximately 20% appearing once. The specimen sequenced was blood, either unsorted or a sorted T cell fraction (not recorded which). The receptors derive from a male donor with ankylosing spondylitis. Each CDR3 is given with its conserved first and last residue. D genes are given only for firm matches. Not all rows give a size; the values are once, few, many and, for expanded clones, a class.

d_call	clone_size	v_call	j_call	cdr3_nt	cdr3_aa
-	few	TRBV7-9	TRBJ2-1	TGTGCCAGCAGCTTAGAGGCGGCGGGTGAGCAGTTCTTC	CASSLEAAGEQFF
-	few	TRBV29-1	TRBJ1-2	TGCAGCGTCCCCCGGGACAACAACTATGGCTACACCTTC	CSVPRDNNYGYTF
-	few	TRBV20-1	TRBJ1-4	TGCAGTGCTAGATTTCAGGGTCGGAACTTTAATGAAAAACTGTTTTTT	CSARFQGRNFNEKLFF
-	-	TRBV5-1	TRBJ2-2	TGCGCCAGCAGCTTTTTTAACACCGGGGAGCTGTTTTTT	CASSFFNTGELFF
TRBD2	-	TRBV20-1	TRBJ2-7	TGCAGTGCTAGAGACGGTAGCGGGAGCTCCTACGAGCAGTACTTC	CSARDGSGSSYEQYF
TRBD2	-	TRBV28	TRBJ2-7	TGTGCCAGCACACTCGGGACTAGCTCCTACGAGCAGTACTTC	CASTLGTSSYEQYF
-	few	TRBV5-1	TRBJ2-1	TGCGCCAGCAGCGGATACGTTGCTCAGAATTCTGAGCAGTTCTTC	CASSGYVAQNSEQFF
TRBD1	few	TRBV4-1	TRBJ1-1	TGCGCCAGCAGCCAAGTTCTGCCGGGACAGGGGGCCGGGGTGAACACTGAAGCTTTCTTT	CASSQVLPGQGAGVNTEAFF
TRBD1	-	TRBV6-1	TRBJ1-1	TGTGCCAGCACTCAGACAGGGTTCACTGAAGCTTTCTTT	CASTQTGFTEAFF
TRBD2	few	TRBV12-3/TRBV12-4	TRBJ2-7	TGTGCCAGCAGCCCCGGTGGGGCTAGCGGGTTCTACGAGCAGTACTTC	CASSPGGASGFYEQYF
TRBD2	-	TRBV7-3	TRBJ2-1	TGTGCCAGCAGCCGCAGCGGGACCACCTACAATGAGCAGTTCTTC	CASSRSGTTYNEQFF
-	few	TRBV7-9	TRBJ2-7	TGTGCCAGCAGCTTAGGCGACGGGGAGCAGTACTTC	CASSLGDGEQYF
-	-	TRBV11-3	TRBJ2-1	TGTGCCAGTTCAGGGGCTCGTGGGTCCTACAATGAGCAGTTCTTC	CASSGARGSYNEQFF
-	-	TRBV3-1	TRBJ2-7	TGTGCCAGCAGCCAATTCGTAGGGCCCTCCTACGAGCAGTACTTC	CASSQFVGPSYEQYF
-	-	TRBV6-5	TRBJ2-1	TGTGCCAGCAGTTACTTTAGGGTCGGCAATGAGCAGTTCTTC	CASSYFRVGNEQFF
-	few	TRBV4-1	TRBJ2-5	TGCGCCAGCAGCCAAATGACAGGAGTCCAAGAGACCCAGTACTTC	CASSQMTGVQETQYF
-	few	TRBV28	TRBJ2-3	TGTGCCAGCAGTCCCCCCCTCCCGGATACGCAGTATTTT	CASSPPLPDTQYF
-	-	TRBV4-2	TRBJ2-1	TGTGCCAGCAGCCAGACAGCTCCCCCAAACGAGCAGTTCTTC	CASSQTAPPNEQFF
TRBD2	few	TRBV7-2	TRBJ2-1	TGTGCCAGCAGCTCATCGGGGGGCAATGAGCAGTTCTTC	CASSSSGGNEQFF
-	-	TRBV10-3	TRBJ1-5	TGTGCCATAAATCAGCCCCAGCATTTT	CAINQPQHF
-	few	TRBV5-1	TRBJ2-7	TGCGCCAGCAGCTTCGTTTCAGGCCCCTACGAGCAGTACTTC	CASSFVSGPYEQYF
-	many	TRBV7-3	TRBJ2-1	TGTGCCAGCAGCTCCCACCCGGGCGCGTACAATGAGCAGTTCTTC	CASSSHPGAYNEQFF
-	-	TRBV6-5	TRBJ1-1	TGTGCCAGCAGTTACTTACCGGACAGCCAACTTTCGGCTTTCTTT	CASSYLPDSQLSAFF
TRBD2	few	TRBV28	TRBJ2-7	TGTGCCAGCACCGACCCCCAAGGACTAGCGGGAGGCTACGAGCAGTACTTC	CASTDPQGLAGGYEQYF
-	-	TRBV9	TRBJ2-1	TGTGCCAGCAGCGCTAAGGGTCTCAGGGCCAATGAGCAGTTCTTC	CASSAKGLRANEQFF
-	few	TRBV12-3/TRBV12-4	TRBJ2-2	TGTGCCAGCAGTTTGGCGGTCAGGGTTAACACCGGGGAGCTGTTTTTT	CASSLAVRVNTGELFF
TRBD2	-	TRBV5-1	TRBJ2-2	TGCGCCAGCAGCTCGGGACTAAGCGGGAGGGCCCTCTCCGGGGAGCTGTTTTTT	CASSSGLSGRALSGELFF
-	-	TRBV14	TRBJ2-7	TGTGCCAGCAGCCCTGGGTCAGGCATAGGTGGGAGAGAGCAGTACTTC	CASSPGSGIGGREQYF
TRBD1	-	TRBV12-3/TRBV12-4	TRBJ1-5	TGTGCCAGCAGGGGGGGACAGGGCGGTCAGCCCCAGCATTTT	CASRGGQGGQPQHF
-	-	TRBV5-1	TRBJ1-5	TGCGCCAGCAGCTTAGCAGGGATGGATCAGCCCCAGCATTTT	CASSLAGMDQPQHF
-	-	TRBV6-2/TRBV6-3	TRBJ2-5	TGTGCCAGCAGTTACGGGATAGGAGGGCCCGGGGAGACCCAGTACTTC	CASSYGIGGPGETQYF
-	few	TRBV7-2	TRBJ2-1	TGTGCCAGCAGCTTAGAGTACGATTTTGCGTTCTTC	CASSLEYDFAFF
-	-	TRBV7-6	TRBJ1-6	TGTGCCAGCAGCTTTTCCCGGTTGGGGCCCCTCCACTTT	CASSFSRLGPLHF
-	-	TRBV18	TRBJ1-5	TGTGCCAGCTCGTCCGGGATGGGAGGTCAGCCCCAGCATTTT	CASSSGMGGQPQHF
-	few	TRBV3-1	TRBJ2-5	TGTGCCAGCAGCCAGGATTTGGCGACACAAGAGACCCAGTACTTC	CASSQDLATQETQYF
TRBD1	-	TRBV6-5	TRBJ2-7	TGTGCCAGCAGTTACTCGACAGGGGACGAGCAGTACTTC	CASSYSTGDEQYF
-	-	TRBV9	TRBJ1-3	TGTGCCAGCAGCGTAGGGGCCAGTTACTCTGGAAACACCATATATTTT	CASSVGASYSGNTIYF
TRBD1	few	TRBV2	TRBJ2-1	TGTGCCAGCAGTGGGACAGGGGCGGGTGAGCAGTTCTTC	CASSGTGAGEQFF
TRBD2	-	TRBV11-2	TRBJ2-3	TGTGCCAGCAGCTTAGGGGTACTAGCGGGAGGTACAGATACGCAGTATTTT	CASSLGVLAGGTDTQYF